This TCR beta chain was recorded in a study of shared clonotypes between healthy human individuals. Study at large: Serving as donors were a couple of women and three men, whose ages spanned 18 to 49. The study, taken as a whole, reports: Only blood was sampled; tissue repertoires likely differ.

This CDR3 spans 11 amino acids. V dropped 6 bases and J dropped 5 bases, with 8 bases sitting between them. Germline V gene lookup returns CDR1 MNHEY and CDR2 SVGAGI. About this clone itself: The target antigen is unknown.

Adult donors, all healthy and HIV-negative, had no recent acute infections or vaccinations. Original analysis: ImmunoSEQ yielded junction-only sequences lacking quality scores, so filtering differed. Libraries were prepared by immunoSEQ multiplex PCR; TCRdb keeps only in-frame clonotypes and omits some of them. For V, J and clone size, that table is used; D and trimming come from the DNA. The sample has 450,000 to 500,000 clones; 70% to 80% are singletons. The TCR sequence derives from a woman aged 40 to 55 in good health. Some clones in this sample may be carry-over from other donors' samples. The sample was PBMCs. The rearrangement links TRBV6-5 to TRBJ2-7, with no clear D. Here the CDR3 reads CASRISNEQYF. In DNA form, the CDR3 reads TGTGCCAGCAGAATAAGTAACGAGCAGTACTTC.